Below, 4 T cell receptor beta chains from the same sample are listed, as sequenced in a study of T cell responses to AZD1222 COVID-19 vaccine. The method was immunoSEQ multiplex PCR; TCRdb's version includes in-frame clones alone and lacks a portion of them. The data contain about 130,000 clones, about 91% of them singletons. Material: peripheral blood, obtained on day 0 of AZD1222 vaccination. The receptors here all came from an adult in good health.

This CDR3 is CASKPTGRDIQYF. The CDR3 DNA reads TGTGCCAGCAAACCGACAGGGAGAGACATTCAGTACTTC. This sequence joins TRBV27 and TRBJ2-4; 7 bases align to TRBD1. The junction had 8 bases not matched to a gene; V was cut back by 7 bases and J by 8 bases. CDR1 is MNHEY and CDR2 is SMNVEV in the germline V gene (reference sequence). The CDR3 length is 13 residues.

This clone was counted between two and nine times. The chain has TRBV6-1 and TRBJ1-3, with D possibly TRBD1 on 6 matching bases. The V end was cut by 3 bases, the J end by 0 bases, with 9 bases between. The CDR3 is made up of 15 amino acids. Germline values: CDR1 MNHNS, CDR2 SASEGT. The chain's CDR3 is CASSETGSSGNTIYF. In DNA, the CDR3 is TGTGCCAGCAGTGAGACAGGCAGCTCTGGAAACACCATATATTTT.

The chain recombines TRBV4-1 with TRBJ2-1, with 12 bases fitting TRBD2. This CDR3 is built from 17 residues. With V trimmed by 4 bases and J by 1 base, 5 bases remained unmatched. The germline gives CDR1 MGHRA, CDR2 YSYEKL. The CDR3 DNA reads as TGCGCCAGCAGCCCGTCGCTAGCGGGAGGGTCCTACAATGAGCAGTTCTTC. Its translation: CASSPSLAGGSYNEQFF.

The V and J genes are TRBV18 and TRBJ2-1, with D perhaps matching TRBD2 (6 bases). The germline V gene encodes CDR1 KGHSH and CDR2 LQKENI. This CDR3 has 13 residues. V lost 3 bases to trimming and J lost 6 bases, with 9 bases between them. The CDR3 DNA is TGTGCCAGCTCACCTGGGACTGTCAATGAGCAGTTCTTC. It translates to CASSPGTVNEQFF.